One and the same sample provided the 22 T cell receptor beta chains below, sequenced in a study of blood T cell repertoires in COVID-19. Sequencing was performed with immunoSEQ multiplex PCR; in TCRdb, only in-frame clones are kept and a portion is missing. The sample records around 99,000 clones, about 78% being singletons. Sequencing was carried out using peripheral blood. The receptor source for this set is a human donor in a cohort sampled during active or convalescent COVID-19.

This chain joins TRBV19 and TRBJ2-7, with D perhaps TRBD2 (6 bases). V lost 6 bases to trimming and J lost 1 base, with 19 bases between them. The germline V gene encodes CDR1 LNHDA and CDR2 SQIVND (reference sequence). The CDR3 runs to 16 residues. The CDR3, as DNA: TGTGCCAGTAGCCATATGTCCCGGGAGAGATCCTACGAGCAGTACTTC. Translated: CASSHMSRERSYEQYF. Based on the CDR3 plus reference TRBV19 and TRBJ2-7, the full variable domain is DGGITQSPKYLFRKEGQNVTLSCEQNLNHDAMYWYRQDPGQGLRLIYYSQIVNDFQKGDIAEGYSVSREKKESFPLTVTSAQKNPTAFYLCASSHMSRERSYEQYFGPGTRLTVT.

The chain carries TRBV2 and TRBJ1-2; maybe TRBD1 (6 bases). Trimming cost V 7 bases and J 4 bases, with 16 bases left between them. Germline V gene lookup returns CDR1 SNHLY and CDR2 FYNNEI. CDR3 size: 14 residues. The CDR3 sequence is CASIRGGSGYGYTF. CDR3 DNA sequence: TGTGCCAGCATAAGGGGGGGCTCGGGCTATGGCTACACCTTC.

This clone was found once. The chain uses TRBV5-6 and TRBJ2-1; tentatively, D is TRBD2 (5 bases). V lost 5 bases, J lost 7 bases, and 19 bases lay in between. CDR1 and CDR2 (germline): SGHDT, YYEEEE. The CDR3 consists of 15 residues. The CDR3 DNA reads as TGTGCCAGCAGTCTAATCGGGATTTTTGGTAATGAGCAGTTCTTC. This encodes CASSLIGIFGNEQFF.

The chain is built from TRBV7-9 and TRBJ1-1; D is unresolved. The germline V gene has CDR1 SEHNR and CDR2 FQNEAQ (reference sequence). The CDR3 is 13 amino acids. V dropped 5 bases and J dropped 3 bases, with 10 bases sitting between them. CDR3 coding DNA: TGTGCCAGCAGCCCCGGGTGGGACACTGAAGCTTTCTTT. Protein sequence: CASSPGWDTEAFF.

The chain is built from TRBV6-5 and TRBJ1-1, with a weak D call TRBD1 (5 bases). The CDR3 runs to 15 residues. The V gene's germline CDR1 is MNHEY and CDR2 SVGAGI. V lost 0 bases, J lost 1 base, and 9 bases lay in between. This chain's CDR3 is CASSYSYDRNTEAFF. For the CDR3, the DNA is TGTGCCAGCAGTTACTCCTATGACAGGAACACTGAAGCTTTCTTT.

This clone came up once. This chain connects TRBV5-6 to TRBJ1-2; 7 positions agree with TRBD1. The ends lost 4 bases at V and 4 bases at J; junction bases unmatched: 1. The CDR3 covers 12 residues. Germline CDR1 and CDR2: SGHDT and YYEEEE. CDR3 in amino acids: CASSRDSYGYTF. The DNA of the CDR3 is TGTGCCAGCAGCCGGGACAGCTATGGCTACACCTTC.

The chain uses TRBV18 and TRBJ2-5; the D is unclear. Germline lookup yields CDR1 KGHSH and CDR2 LQKENI. Trimming cost V 4 bases and J 1 base, with 10 bases left between them. The CDR3 consists of 14 residues. The CDR3 region is CASSRQASQETQYF. The DNA of the CDR3 is TGTGCCAGCTCACGTCAGGCTTCCCAAGAGACCCAGTACTTC.

V usage is TRBV6-6 and J usage is TRBJ1-4; 9 nucleotides agree with TRBD1. In germline, CDR1 is MNHNY, CDR2 SVGAGI (reference sequence). The junction had 5 bases not matched to a gene; V was cut back by 2 bases and J by 7 bases. The CDR3 runs to 15 residues. Written as DNA, the CDR3 is TGTGCCAGCAGTTACACGGACAGGGGTATTGAAAAACTGTTTTTT. Encoded protein: CASSYTDRGIEKLFF.

The CDR3 region has the DNA TGTGCTAGTGGCCAAGGACAGACCTCTGAAGAGACCCAGTACTTC. Its translation is CASGQGQTSEETQYF. The chain is built from TRBV12-5 and TRBJ2-5; TRBD1 is a possible D gene (6 bases). CDR3 length: 15 amino acids. Trimming cost V 6 bases and J 3 bases, with 17 bases left between them. Germline CDR1 LGHNT, CDR2 FRNRAP.

The chain combines TRBV5-5 with TRBJ2-1, with TRBD2 identical over 11 bases. The CDR3 is 16 residues long. J was trimmed by 4 bases and V by 0 bases; bases with no gene match: 3. Germline lookup yields CDR1 SGHKS and CDR2 YYEKEE (reference sequence). CDR3 sequence reads: CASSLGTSGYYNEQFF. The DNA for the CDR3 is TGTGCCAGCAGCTTGGGGACTAGCGGGTATTACAATGAGCAGTTCTTC.

This chain connects TRBV27 to TRBJ2-1, with 7 bases identical to TRBD2. CDR1 and CDR2 from the germline V gene are MNHEY and SMNVEV (reference sequence). The length of the CDR3 is 14 residues. J lost 0 bases, V lost 6 bases, and 2 bases had no gene match. The CDR3 is CASRRGTSYNEQFF. The CDR3 DNA reads TGTGCCAGCAGGCGGGGGACCTCCTACAATGAGCAGTTCTTC.

The chain is built from TRBV9 and TRBJ2-1; 11 bases fit TRBD2. Germline V gives CDR1 SGDLS, CDR2 YYNGEE. Trimming at V came to 4 bases and at J to 4 bases, leaving 4 bases not matched to a gene. This CDR3 spans 15 amino acids. CDR3 sequence: CASSPGTSGYNEQFF. For the CDR3, the DNA is TGTGCCAGCAGCCCCGGGACTAGCGGATACAATGAGCAGTTCTTC. Full variable domain (remainder filled in from reference TRBV9 and TRBJ2-1): DSGVTQTPKHLITATGQRVTLRCSPRSGDLSVYWYQQSLDQGLQFLIQYYNGEERAKGNILERFSAQQFPDLHSELNLSSLELGDSALYFCASSPGTSGYNEQFFGPGTRLTVL.

V gene TRBV5-6 combines with J gene TRBJ2-7; 12 bases map to TRBD2. V gave up 4 bases and J gave up 6 bases; unmatched junction bases: 5. The germline CDR1 and CDR2 sequences are SGHDT and YYEEEE. The CDR3 spans 14 residues. The CDR3 DNA sequence: TGTGCCAGCAGCGCCTCACTAGCGGGAGGCGAGCAGTACTTC. Translation gives CASSASLAGGEQYF.

The chain links TRBV10-3 to TRBJ2-5; D might be TRBD1 (5 bases). The CDR3 consists of 14 residues. CDR1 is ENHRY and CDR2 is SYGVKD in the germline V gene. V shed 3 bases and J shed 5 bases, with 13 bases lying between them. The chain's CDR3 is CAISDLGKGETQYF. As DNA, the CDR3 is TGTGCCATCAGTGATCTGGGGAAGGGGGAGACCCAGTACTTC.

The chain couples TRBV19 to TRBJ2-4; D call uncertain. CDR3 length: 14 residues. V shed 5 bases and J shed 3 bases, with 11 bases lying between them. Germline V gene lookup returns CDR1 LNHDA and CDR2 SQIVND (reference sequence). The CDR3 region has the DNA TGTGCCAGTAGTGTATACACCCACAAAAACATTCAGTACTTC. Translating gives CASSVYTHKNIQYF.

The J gene is TRBJ2-1, the V gene TRBV6-5; TRBD1 aligns across 7 bases. The germline gives CDR1 MNHEY, CDR2 SVGAGI. The CDR3 extends over 13 amino acids. V shed 4 bases, J shed 3 bases, and the junction held 0 bases outside the gene matches. The CDR3 bases are TGTGCCAGCAGTTGGGACAGCTACAATGAGCAGTTCTTC. It translates to CASSWDSYNEQFF.

The chain is built from TRBV6-2 or TRBV6-3 and TRBJ1-5; D is ambiguous. Germline values: CDR1 MNHEY, CDR2 SVGEGT. V lost 4 bases and J 7 bases, leaving 20 bases between the germline ends. The CDR3 is made up of 16 amino acids. CDR3 coding DNA: TGTGCCAGCAGTTCACCCTCGGGGTCGACGGTACAGCCCCAGCATTTT. It codes for CASSSPSGSTVQPQHF.

The chain uses TRBV9 and TRBJ2-7; 8 bases are a match to TRBD2. V shed 2 bases and J 4 bases; nucleotides not matched to a gene: 11. Germline V gene data show CDR1 as SGDLS and CDR2 as YYNGEE. The length of the CDR3 is 16 residues. CDR3 residues: CASSVGASGPTYEQYF. DNA of the CDR3: TGTGCCAGCAGCGTTGGTGCTAGCGGGCCAACATACGAGCAGTACTTC.

This rearrangement joins TRBV28 to TRBJ2-1; 7 bases match TRBD1. Germline values: CDR1 MDHEN, CDR2 SYDVKM. The CDR3 spans 15 residues. J lost 0 bases, V lost 8 bases, and 7 bases had no gene match. In DNA, the CDR3 is TGTGCCAGCCGGAACAGGGGATTCTCCTACAATGAGCAGTTCTTC. Residues: CASRNRGFSYNEQFF.

V is TRBV3-1 (or the pseudogene TRBV3-2) and J is TRBJ2-1; TRBD1 matches at 7 bases. V was pared by 4 bases and J by 0 bases, with 3 bases of the junction left unmatched. CDR3 size: 15 residues. Germline V lookup: CDR1 LGHDT, CDR2 YNNKEL (reference sequence). In DNA form, the CDR3 reads TGTGCCAGCAGCCCTGACAGGGTCTCCTACAATGAGCAGTTCTTC. This gives the protein CASSPDRVSYNEQFF.

The chain recombines TRBV6-2 or TRBV6-3 with TRBJ1-2, with 7 nucleotides matching TRBD1. Trimming took 6 bases from V and 4 from J; bases not matched to a gene: 5. The germline gives CDR1 MNHEY, CDR2 SVGEGT. This CDR3 spans 13 amino acids. CDR3 amino acids: CASSTRDSYGYTF. CDR3 DNA sequence: TGTGCCAGCAGCACTCGGGACAGCTATGGCTACACCTTC.

This clone was counted a few times. The DNA for the CDR3 is TGTGCCAGCAGCCCCGGACAGTTATACGAGCAGTACTTC. This sequence encodes CASSPGQLYEQYF. This chain connects TRBV9 to TRBJ2-7, with a weak D call TRBD1 (6 bases). Germline CDR1 SGDLS, CDR2 YYNGEE. The V and J ends lost 4 bases and 4 bases respectively, with 12 bases between them. This CDR3 contains 13 residues.